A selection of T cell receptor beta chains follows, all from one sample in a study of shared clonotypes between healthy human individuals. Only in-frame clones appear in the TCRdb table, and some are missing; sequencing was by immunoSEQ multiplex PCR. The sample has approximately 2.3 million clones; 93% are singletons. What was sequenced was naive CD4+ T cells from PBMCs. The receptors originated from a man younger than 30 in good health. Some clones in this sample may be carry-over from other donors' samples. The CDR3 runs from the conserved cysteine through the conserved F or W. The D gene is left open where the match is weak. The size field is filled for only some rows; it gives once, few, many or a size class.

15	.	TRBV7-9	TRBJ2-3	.	TGTGCCAGCAGCTTTAAGTCTTCGGGCGCAGATACGCAGTATTTT	CASSFKSSGADTQYF
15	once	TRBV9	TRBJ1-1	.	TGTGCCAGCAGCGTAGTATTTGGGGCCGGGGCTGAAGCTTTCTTT	CASSVVFGAGAEAFF
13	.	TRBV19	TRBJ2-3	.	TGTGCCAGTAGTATGGGGCACCCGGATACGCAGTATTTT	CASSMGHPDTQYF
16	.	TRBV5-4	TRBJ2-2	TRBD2	TGTGCCAGCAGCTTGACTAGCGGGAGTCCTACCGGGGAGCTGTTTTTT	CASSLTSGSPTGELFF
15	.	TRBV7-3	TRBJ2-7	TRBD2	TGTGCCAGCAGCTTAATAGCGGGAGGTTTCTACGAGCAGTACTTC	CASSLIAGGFYEQYF
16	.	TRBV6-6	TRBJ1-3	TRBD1	TGTGCCAGCAGACCCCGGGAGGGGGCGAGAGGAAACACCATATATTTT	CASRPREGARGNTIYF
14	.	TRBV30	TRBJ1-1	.	TGTGCCTGGAGTGCCGATCAGCCGAACACTGAAGCTTTCTTT	CAWSADQPNTEAFF
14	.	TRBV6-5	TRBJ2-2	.	TGTGCCAGCAGTTACTGGCGGGCTGGGGAGGAGCTGTTTTTT	CASSYWRAGEELFF
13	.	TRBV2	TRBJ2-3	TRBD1	TGTGCCAGCGGGGGACAGATCACAGATACGCAGTATTTT	CASGGQITDTQYF
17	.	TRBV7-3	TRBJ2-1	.	TGTGCCAGCAGCTTAGTTTTGGCGGAGAACTCCTACAATGAGCAGTTCTTC	CASSLVLAENSYNEQFF
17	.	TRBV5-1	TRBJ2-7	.	TGCGCCAGCAGCTTGGTTGGCTCTCCCCTAAATATCTACGAGCAGTACTTC	CASSLVGSPLNIYEQYF
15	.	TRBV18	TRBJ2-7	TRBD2	TGTGCCAGCTCACCTGATAGCGGGAGGTCCTACGAGCAGTACTTC	CASSPDSGRSYEQYF
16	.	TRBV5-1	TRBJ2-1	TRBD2	TGCGCCAGCAGCTTGGCCATTCTAGCGGGAGGCCCCGGGGAGTTCTTC	CASSLAILAGGPGEFF
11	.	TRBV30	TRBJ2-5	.	TGTGCCTGGAGTGTCTTAGAGACCCAGTACTTC	CAWSVLETQYF
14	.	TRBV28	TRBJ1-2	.	TGTGCCAGCAGTGGGACGGGGCAAGGCTATGGCTACACCTTC	CASSGTGQGYGYTF
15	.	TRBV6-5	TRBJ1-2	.	TGTGCCAGCAGTTACTCCAAAGGGGGGGTCTATGGCTACACCTTC	CASSYSKGGVYGYTF
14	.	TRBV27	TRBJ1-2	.	TGTGCCAGCAGGCGGGGGCCCACTAACTATGGCTACACCTTC	CASRRGPTNYGYTF
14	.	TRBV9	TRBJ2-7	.	TGTGCCAGCAGCCTTTCAAGTGGCTCCTACGAGCAGTACTTC	CASSLSSGSYEQYF
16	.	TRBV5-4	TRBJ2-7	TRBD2	TGTGCCAGCAGCGACATGGGGACTAGCGGGCGGTACGAGCAGTACTTC	CASSDMGTSGRYEQYF
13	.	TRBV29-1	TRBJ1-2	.	TGCAGCGTTGAGCAGGCGACTAACTATGGCTACACCTTC	CSVEQATNYGYTF
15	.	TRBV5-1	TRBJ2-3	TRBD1	TGCGCCAGCAGCGAAACACAGGGGAGCACAGATACGCAGTATTTT	CASSETQGSTDTQYF
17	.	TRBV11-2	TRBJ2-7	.	TGTGCCAGCAGCTTGGCAGGGTCGGGGCAGGGGAGGCGCGAGCAGTACTTC	CASSLAGSGQGRREQYF
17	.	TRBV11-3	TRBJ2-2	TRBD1	TGTGCCAGCAGCTTAGGGACGGGACAGGGGAACACCGGGGAGCTGTTTTTT	CASSLGTGQGNTGELFF
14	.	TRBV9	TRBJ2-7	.	TGTGCCAGCAGCGTAGCTCTGTATCCCTACGAGCAGTACTTC	CASSVALYPYEQYF
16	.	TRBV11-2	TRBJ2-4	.	TGTGCCAGCAGCTTAGTAGCAGGTTTGGCCAAAAACATTCAGTACTTC	CASSLVAGLAKNIQYF
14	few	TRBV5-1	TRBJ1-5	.	TGCGCCAGCAGCTTGGAAGGGTACAATCAGCCCCAGCATTTT	CASSLEGYNQPQHF
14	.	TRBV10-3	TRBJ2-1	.	TGTGCCATCAGTGCCGTGGGGGCCTACAATGAGCAGTTCTTC	CAISAVGAYNEQFF
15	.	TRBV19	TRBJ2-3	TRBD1	TGTGCCAGTCGCTGGACAGGGGGGTGGACAGATACGCAGTATTTT	CASRWTGGWTDTQYF
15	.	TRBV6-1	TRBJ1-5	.	TGTGCCAGCAGCCCTCTGACAGTTAGCAATCAGCCCCAGCATTTT	CASSPLTVSNQPQHF
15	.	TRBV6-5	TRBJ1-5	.	TGTGCCAGCAGTTACTCAGGGCAGGGAGGCCAGCCCCAGCATTTT	CASSYSGQGGQPQHF
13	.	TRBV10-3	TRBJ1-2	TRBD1	TGTGCCATCAGCAACAGGGGGGACTATGGCTACACCTTC	CAISNRGDYGYTF
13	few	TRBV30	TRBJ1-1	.	TGTGCCTGGAGTGTGGGCCGGGACACTGAAGCTTTCTTT	CAWSVGRDTEAFF
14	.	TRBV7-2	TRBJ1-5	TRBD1	TGTGCCAGCAGCATACAGGGGGCCTATCAGCCCCAGCATTTT	CASSIQGAYQPQHF
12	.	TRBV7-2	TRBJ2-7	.	TGTGCCAGCAGCTTACAGGGAAACGAGCAGTACTTC	CASSLQGNEQYF
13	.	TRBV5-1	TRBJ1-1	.	TGCGCCAGCAGCCCTTCGAGCCCAGCTGAAGCTTTCTTT	CASSPSSPAEAFF
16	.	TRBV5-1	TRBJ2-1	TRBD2	TGCGCCAGCAGCAGGCCGGGACTAGCGGGAGAGGGTGCGCAGTTCTTC	CASSRPGLAGEGAQFF
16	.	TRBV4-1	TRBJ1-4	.	TGCGCCAGCAGCCAAGGGACAGCAGCAACTAATGAAAAACTGTTTTTT	CASSQGTAATNEKLFF
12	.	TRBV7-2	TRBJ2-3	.	TGTGCCAGCAGCTTCTTCACAGATACGCAGTATTTT	CASSFFTDTQYF
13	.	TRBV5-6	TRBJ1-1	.	TGTGCCAGCAGCTGGAACGGGGGGACTGAAGCTTTCTTT	CASSWNGGTEAFF
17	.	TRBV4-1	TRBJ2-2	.	TGCGCCAGCAGCCAAGAAAGGGGAGGAGGGAACACCGGGGAGCTGTTTTTT	CASSQERGGGNTGELFF